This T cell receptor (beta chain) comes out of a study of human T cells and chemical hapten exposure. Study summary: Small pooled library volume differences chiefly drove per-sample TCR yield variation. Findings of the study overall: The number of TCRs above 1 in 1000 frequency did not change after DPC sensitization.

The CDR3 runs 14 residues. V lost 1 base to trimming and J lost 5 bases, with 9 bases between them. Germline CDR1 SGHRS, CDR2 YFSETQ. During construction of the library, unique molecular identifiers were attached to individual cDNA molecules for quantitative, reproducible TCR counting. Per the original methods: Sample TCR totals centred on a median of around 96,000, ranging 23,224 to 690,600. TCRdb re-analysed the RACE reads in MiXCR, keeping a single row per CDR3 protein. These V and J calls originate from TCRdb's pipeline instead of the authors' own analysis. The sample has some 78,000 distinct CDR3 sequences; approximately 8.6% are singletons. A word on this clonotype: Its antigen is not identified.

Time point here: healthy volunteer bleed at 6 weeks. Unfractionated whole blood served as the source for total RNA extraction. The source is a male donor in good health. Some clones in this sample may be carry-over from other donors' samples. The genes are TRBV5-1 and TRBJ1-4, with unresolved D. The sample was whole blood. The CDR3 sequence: CASSLPGRNEKLFF. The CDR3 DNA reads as TGCGCCAGCAGCTTGCCGGGGAGGAATGAAAAACTGTTTTTT.